This T cell receptor beta chain appears in the sequencing data of a study of regulatory T cells in long-lasting Graves disease. This clonotype was recorded many times. Its antigen is still unknown. Study-level results: Small numbers of samples may have cut accuracy. Persistent patients shared some 2,500 public clonotypes among themselves. Newly diagnosed patients shared fewer, at 900 to 1,000.

The time point was: newly diagnosed GD, antithyroid drugs for less than 3 months. Making the TCR library involved RNA that had been extracted from PBMCs. Building the TCR beta libraries relied on iRepertoire HTBI primers, and CDR3 regions underwent Arm-PCR. Original methodology: The samples yielded fewer than 75 TRBV and around 13 TRBJ segments. MiXCR was run by TCRdb on the multiplex PCR reads, yielding one entry per CDR3 protein. The V and J calls and clone size are TCRdb's, not the authors'. The table has some 460,000 distinct CDR3 sequences, 15% to 20% seen once; the top ten hold 12%. Deletions cut 1 base from V and 7 bases from J, with 8 bases between. Germline CDR1 is SGHTA and CDR2 is FQGNSA. The CDR3 covers 13 residues. The sample was also linked to a second study, of T cells in Graves' hyperthyroidism and ophthalmopathy. According to that study: In the first-round RT-PCR of the TCR CDR3, the HTBI primer set was used.

The chain carries TRBV7-2 and TRBJ1-5; D is unresolved. The clonotype comes from a man in his forties with Graves disease. Sequencing used peripheral blood mononuclear cells (PBMCs), obtained at new diagnosis, from a patient treated with antithyroid drugs. CDR3 DNA: TGTGCCAGCAGCTTAGACGTCGGCCAGCCCCAGCATTTT. Translating gives CASSLDVGQPQHF.